This T cell receptor beta chain was profiled in a study of B cell selection in AIRE deficiency. Trimming stripped 7 bases from V and 7 bases from J, with 20 bases between. The length of the CDR3 is 14 residues. Germline V gives CDR1 LNHDA, CDR2 SQIVND (reference sequence). Conventional CD4 T cells were sorted as CD4+CD127+ cells. The data were produced by immunoSEQ multiplex PCR, yet TCRdb's version contains in-frame clones alone and is incomplete. This table has 20,000 to 25,000 clones, about 98% appearing once. Input material: conventional CD4+ T cells sorted from PBMCs. The origin of this receptor is a human donor with AIRE deficiency. The genes are TRBV19 and TRBJ2-7, with a possible D match to TRBD2 (6 bases). In nucleotides, the CDR3 is TGTGCCAGTAAGCCTAGCGCCTCTCGGCTGGAGCAGTACTTC. Protein: CASKPSASRLEQYF.